This T cell receptor (beta chain) was sequenced during a study of response to subunit inactivated influenza vaccine (dated by TCRdb to about 2018). In the study overall: To follow how T cells responded to a trivalent subunit inactivated influenza vaccine, the researchers relied on deep quantitative profiling of the T cell receptor repertoire.

This clonotype was detected only a few times. Its antigen remains unidentified. No per-base quality is available; no much larger clone lies one base away. Library preparation was by RT-PCR. Sequencing was carried out with an Illumina HiSeq 2500. TCRdb reworked the public reads: Q25 trimming with fastp, MiXCR clone assembly, productive beta chains retained. When rows share a CDR3 protein, they turn into one entry using the most common DNA and genes. The sample table holds about 500,000 distinct CDR3 sequences, of which 16% were seen once. The ten biggest clones cover around 3% of the sample. The CDR3 runs 13 residues from the cysteine to the phenylalanine. The DNA shown is the 39-base CDR3, in frame from base 1. V is shortened by 2 bases, J by 7 bases, and the region joining them spans 10 bases. CDR1 and CDR2 are drawn from the germline V gene: MRHNA, SNTAGT. Findings and caveats that apply to the study as a whole: It was suggested by the authors that each seasonal influenza vaccination may recruit only a limited number of new T cells.

The receptor was isolated from a man aged 50-75 years who received an inactivated influenza vaccine. Donor details come from another sample of the same person, matched by shared clones. The V gene is TRBV6-4 and the J gene is TRBJ2-3; the D assignment is uncertain and may be TRBD1 or TRBD2, with 5 bases supporting each. The material sequenced was CD4+ T cells sorted from PBMCs, taken around 25 months after vaccination. The CDR3 is CASSDQGPNTQYF. The DNA sequence follows: TGTGCCAGCAGTGACCAGGGACCAAATACGCAGTATTTT.